This TCR beta chain was profiled in a study of shared clonotypes between healthy human individuals (TCRdb year 2020). A note on the overall study: Three men and two women, aged 18 to 49 years, made up the cohort. Blood TCR repertoires of a handful of healthy adults were deeply sequenced to estimate repertoire size and the extent of clonotype sharing between individuals. Per donor, three plates each were used for CD4 naive and CD4 memory, two for CD8 naive, and one for CD8 memory. To increase sequencing depth and limit assay-specific biases, different laboratories used diverse techniques to prepare libraries and sequence TCR repertoires. Leukapheresis yielded between about 0.9 and 9 billion PBMCs per donor. Results and caveats for the whole study, not just this receptor: Sampling was restricted to blood, and TCR repertoires in tissues likely differ from the TCR repertoires found in blood. Sharing across a few donors was observed for approximately 4.6% of naive CD4, 3% to 3.5% of naive CD8, 2% to 2.5% of memory CD4, and about 0.4% of memory CD8 clonotypes. Compared with non-shared clonotypes, clonotypes shared by all four sorted-subset donors had higher generation probabilities. Because the study included a small number of donors, the genetic and exposure-history diversity represented was limited. Based on pairwise subsampling, the degree of clonotype sharing among donors was expected to be affected by sequencing depth. Rarefaction of sorted-subset datasets indicated incomplete sequencing despite the large sequencing depth. Naive subsets generally had larger estimated clonotype richness than memory subsets.

Healthy HIV-negative adults with no recently reported acute infections or vaccinations were included as donors. Only Caucasian adults living in Nashville, Tennessee, USA were represented among the donors. CD4+ T cells were enriched through magnetic negative selection, after which naive cells were positively selected on CD45RA and the remaining negative fraction served as the memory subset. After blood collection by leukapheresis, PBMCs were isolated using Ficoll-Histopaque density gradient centrifugation and then cryopreserved in the vapor phase of liquid nitrogen. Analytical flow cytometry was used to check the purity and quantity of every magnetically sorted T cell population. Each sorted fraction had its genomic DNA isolated and then quantified by UV absorbance on a Nanodrop 2000c. A note on this clone: The antigen this receptor binds is unknown. Base quality data are lacking; no much larger clone is found one base away.

V is cut by 4 bases and J by 4 bases, and the space between the germline ends is 4 bases. The germline V gene supplies CDR1 LGHNT and CDR2 FRNRAP. The CDR3 measures 11 amino acids from cysteine to phenylalanine. Only the CDR3 part of the read is kept: 33 bases, read in frame from the first base. Using the deep immunoSEQ assay, TCR CDR3 regions were amplified from genomic DNA by multiplex PCR. Extracted genomic DNA from each cell subset was distributed evenly across all wells of several immunoSEQ 96-well plates, and each plate was treated as a replicate. Each replicate PCR for sorted subsets received about 180 ng genomic DNA, equal to around 32,000 T cell genomes. Purified libraries were quantified with a Qubit 3.0 fluorometer, sized on a Bioanalyzer 2100, and re-quantified with the KAPA Library Quantification kit. Every immunoSEQ 96-well plate was sequenced on a separate single-read 150-cycle Illumina NextSeq 550 flow cell. In the original analysis: Because only junctional sequences without quality scores were contained in the immunoSEQ output, filtering matching that applied to full-length reads could not be performed. Sequences were annotated with PyIR, a Python wrapper for IgBLAST v1.9, using IMGT germline references to assign V/J genes and CDR3. Any read was removed if the V/J assignment was weak (E-value above 1e-6), the CDR3 was missing, or the read contained stop codons, out-of-frame junctions, or ambiguous translated residues. V3J clonotypes were defined as sequences sharing an identical inferred V gene, J gene, and CDR3 amino acid sequence. Percentage overlap between repertoires was calculated by dividing the number of shared unique clonotypes by the size of the smaller repertoire. Three approaches were used to assess repertoire richness: RTK rarefaction, the Chao1 estimator, and Recon v2.1 estimates of unobserved clonotypes. Generation probabilities for all TCRbeta clonotypes obtained by the gDNA method from a handful of donors were computed using OLGA. Held by TCRdb, this immuneACCESS table contains in-frame sequences only and omits some clones. Under half of the omission traces to an unresolved V gene where checked; the cause of the rest is unknown. Clone size and V and J calls were adopted from that table, with D and trimming inferred from the DNA. Here the sample has about 2 million clones; roughly 96% occur a single time. The biggest ten clones account for under 0.15% of the sample.

Sequenced sample: naive CD4+ T cells sorted from blood. The cell subset or site label corresponds to: CD45RA+ positively selected. This clonotype originated in a man younger than 30 in good health. The rearrangement combines TRBV12-5 with TRBJ2-5, with no D gene named confidently. The sequence in DNA is TGTGCTAGTGGTTCCCTAGAGACCCAGTACTTC. This sequence encodes CASGSLETQYF. Joined to the reference TRBV12-5 and TRBJ2-5 proteins, this CDR3 gives the full variable domain: DARVTQTPRHKVTEMGQEVTMRCQPILGHNTVFWYRQTMMQGLELLAYFRNRAPLDDSGMPKDRFSAEMPDATLATLKIQPSEPRDSAVYFCASGSLETQYFGPGTRLLVL.